The 7 T cell receptor beta chains reported below all come from one sample, sequenced in a study of blood T cell repertoires in COVID-19. Assay used: immunoSEQ multiplex PCR; TCRdb lists only in-frame clones, some missing. In the table there are approximately 190,000 clones, more than 75% of which are singletons. What was sequenced was peripheral blood. The receptors originated from a man between 40 and 49 years old with active or convalescent COVID-19.

J is TRBJ2-7 and V is TRBV7-6; 7 positions match TRBD1. The CDR3 loop spans 17 amino acids. V trimming: 2 bases; J trimming: 2 bases; junction bases outside the gene matches: 12. CDR1 is SGHVS and CDR2 is FNYEAQ in the germline V gene. CDR3 DNA sequence: TGTGCCAGCAGCTTACGCGATTCCAGGGGGTCTACCTACGAGCAGTACTTC. Translated: CASSLRDSRGSTYEQYF.

The chain employs TRBV2 and TRBJ2-1, with D unresolved. This CDR3 contains 14 residues. V lost 4 bases and J 2 bases, leaving 9 bases between the germline ends. Looked up from germline, CDR1 is SNHLY and CDR2 is FYNNEI. The CDR3 is CASSGVLTYNEQFF. CDR3 sequence (DNA): TGTGCCAGCAGTGGAGTCTTAACCTACAATGAGCAGTTCTTC. Using reference TRBV2 and TRBJ2-1 for the parts outside the CDR3, the full variable domain is EPEVTQTPSHQVTQMGQEVILRCVPISNHLYFYWYRQILGQKVEFLVSFYNNEISEKSEIFDDQFSVERPDGSNFTLKIRSTKLEDSAMYFCASSGVLTYNEQFFGPGTRLTVL.

The chain links TRBV11-1 to TRBJ2-7, with 10 positions matching TRBD2. The CDR3 length is 14 residues. The ends lost 5 bases at V and 2 bases at J; junction bases unmatched: 3. Germline CDR1 SGHAT, CDR2 FQDESV (reference sequence). For the CDR3, the DNA is TGTGCCAGCAGCCCCAGCGGGGGGGCCTACGAGCAGTACTTC. Protein product: CASSPSGGAYEQYF.

V gene TRBV7-2 combines with J gene TRBJ2-1; TRBD1 is a possible D gene (5 bases). Germline CDR1 SGHTA, CDR2 FQGNSA. V dropped 1 base and J dropped 4 bases, with 8 bases sitting between them. The CDR3 runs 14 residues. The CDR3, as DNA: TGTGCCAGCAGCTTAGACAGGACGTACAATGAGCAGTTCTTC. Its protein product is CASSLDRTYNEQFF. Filled out from reference TRBV7-2 and TRBJ2-1, the complete variable domain reads GAGVSQSPSNKVTEKGKDVELRCDPISGHTALYWYRQSLGQGLEFLIYFQGNSAPDKSGLPSDRFSAERTGGSVSTLTIQRTQQEDSAVYLCASSLDRTYNEQFFGPGTRLTVL.

This clone showed up just once. The chain links TRBV2 to TRBJ1-1, with TRBD1 identical over 10 bases. Germline lookup yields CDR1 SNHLY and CDR2 FYNNEI. CDR3 length: 14 residues. Germline trimming cut 7 bases from V and 4 bases from J; bases unmatched to any gene: 6. The CDR3 DNA follows: TGTGCCAGCAATCGGGGACAGGGGTTCACTGAAGCTTTCTTT. Amino acids: CASNRGQGFTEAFF.

The rearrangement uses TRBV10-3 and TRBJ1-3; TRBD1 aligns across 10 bases. Trimming at V came to 6 bases and at J to 2 bases, leaving 7 bases not matched to a gene. Germline lookup yields CDR1 ENHRY and CDR2 SYGVKD. This CDR3 contains 16 residues. The CDR3 region has the DNA TGTGCCATCAGAAGAGACAGGGGGCTAACTGGAAACACCATATATTTT. The encoded protein is CAIRRDRGLTGNTIYF.

V is TRBV11-2 and J is TRBJ2-7; D might be TRBD1 (6 bases). In germline, CDR1 is SGHAT, CDR2 FQNNGV. The CDR3 runs to 15 residues. With 4 bases removed from V and 2 bases from J, the gap between germline ends came to 15 bases. The CDR3, as DNA: TGTGCCAGCAGCTCAACGGCAGGGGAGACCTACGAGCAGTACTTC. It encodes CASSSTAGETYEQYF.